This T cell receptor beta chain came from a study of cytomegalovirus exposure and HLA in healthy donors. PCR primers comprised 60 Vbeta and 13 Jbeta primers. Generated by immunoSEQ multiplex PCR, the TCRdb table keeps only in-frame clones and is missing some. The sample lists approximately 60,000 clones, 70% to 85% occurring once. The germline gives CDR1 MNHEY, CDR2 SMNVEV (reference sequence). This CDR3 is built from 17 residues. The junction had 4 bases not matched to a gene; V was cut back by 3 bases and J by 5 bases. The sample was PBMCs. The V call is TRBV27, the J call TRBJ2-1; 16 bases match TRBD2. The TCR comes from a man aged 30 to 45 in good health and CMV-seronegative. This CDR3 is CASSFGTSGRDNNEQFF. CDR3 in DNA: TGTGCCAGCAGTTTCGGGACTAGCGGGAGGGATAACAATGAGCAGTTCTTC.